The present TCR beta chain was sequenced within a study of blood T cells in healthy people across ages. The authors ran a second PCR of about 6 to 11 cycles using a sample-barcoded 5' primer and a J-beta primer mix. MiXCR, run by TCRdb on the 5' RACE reads, gives a single entry per CDR3 protein. The repertoire consists of under 800,000 distinct CDR3 sequences, with around 21% occurring once and the leading ten covering roughly 3.7%. The source of this sequence is a man between 65 and 85 years old in good health. The sample was blood.

CDR3 in DNA: TGCAGTGCTCCCGAGCAGGGCCTCCCCTACAATGAGCAGTTCTTC. This codes for CSAPEQGLPYNEQFF. The rearrangement links TRBV20-1 to TRBJ2-1; possibly TRBD1 for D (5 bases). Germline CDR1 is DFQATT and CDR2 is SNEGSKA (reference sequence). This CDR3 contains 15 residues. The V gene lost 5 bases and the J gene lost 2 bases, with 16 bases spanning the gap.